This T cell receptor beta chain originates from a study of T cells in Graves' hyperthyroidism and ophthalmopathy. The overall study: Upon initial diagnosis and before any treatment, peripheral blood was collected.

The CDR3 length is 13 residues. V lost 2 bases and J 3 bases, leaving 5 bases between the germline ends. Germline V gene lookup returns CDR1 SNHLY and CDR2 FYNNEI. In this sample, this clonotype turned up many times. The target antigen is unknown. Study-wide points: Ophthalmopathy was predicted by the model a median of roughly 6.6 months ahead of onset.

Using RNA transcripts as the source, TCR beta CDR3 regions were amplified. The HTBI set primed first-round TCR CDR3 RT-PCR. TCRdb re-derived calls from the multiplex PCR reads in MiXCR, one entry per CDR3 protein. The sample lists about 360,000 distinct CDR3 sequences, roughly 13% seen once, with roughly 8.3% in the top ten. The specimen sequenced was blood. The chain has TRBV2 and TRBJ1-5; D is undetermined. The TCR sequence derives from a young woman with Graves' hyperthyroidism. CDR3 in amino acids: CASSEHLNQPQHF. The CDR3 nucleotides are TGTGCCAGCAGTGAACATCTCAATCAGCCCCAGCATTTT.